The 24 T cell receptor beta chains listed next were all sequenced from one sample in a study of early T cells in non-severe SARS-CoV-2 infection. A single record per CDR3 protein comes from TCRdb applying MiXCR to the 5' RACE reads. The sample gives 60,000 to 75,000 distinct CDR3 sequences, 9% to 10% of which show up once; roughly 16% is in the top ten. The sample here was whole blood, taken at baseline. Every receptor here comes from an adult who was a healthcare worker with PCR-confirmed SARS-CoV-2 infection or an uninfected control (not recorded which).

This rearrangement joins TRBV6-2 or TRBV6-3 to TRBJ2-7, with 7 positions matching TRBD2. V shed 7 bases, J shed 3 bases, and the junction held 6 bases outside the gene matches. The germline V gene encodes CDR1 MNHEY and CDR2 SVGEGT. The CDR3 spans 13 residues. The CDR3 DNA follows: TGTGCCAGCACCGAGCGGGATCACTACGAGCAGTACTTC. Translated, it gives CASTERDHYEQYF.

The rearrangement links TRBV6-5 to TRBJ2-3; D is possibly TRBD1 (5 bases). This CDR3 comprises 15 residues. Germline CDR1 is MNHEY and CDR2 is SVGAGI. The V and J ends lost 2 bases and 1 base respectively, with 10 bases between them. CDR3 in DNA: TGTGCCAGCAGTTACGGTACAGGTGGCACAGATACGCAGTATTTT. This codes for CASSYGTGGTDTQYF.

The chain has TRBV24-1 and TRBJ1-1; D remains unclear. The V gene's germline CDR1 is KGHDR and CDR2 SFDVKD. V dropped 4 bases and J dropped 1 base, with 6 bases sitting between them. The CDR3 has 13 residues. CDR3 region: CATSEMENTEAFF. The CDR3 nucleotides are TGTGCCACCAGTGAAATGGAGAACACTGAAGCTTTCTTT.

The chain employs TRBV2 and TRBJ2-4, with D unresolved. Per germline, CDR1 SNHLY and CDR2 FYNNEI. V gave up 1 base and J gave up 0 bases, with 4 bases separating them. This CDR3 comprises 14 residues. CDR3 protein: CASSEEGAKNIQYF. CDR3 in DNA: TGTGCCAGCAGTGAAGAGGGAGCCAAAAACATTCAGTACTTC. Using reference TRBV2 and TRBJ2-4 for the parts outside the CDR3, the full variable domain is EPEVTQTPSHQVTQMGQEVILRCVPISNHLYFYWYRQILGQKVEFLVSFYNNEISEKSEIFDDQFSVERPDGSNFTLKIRSTKLEDSAMYFCASSEEGAKNIQYFGAGTRLSVL.

This clonotype has at least ten counts. The J gene is TRBJ2-7, the V gene TRBV6-8, with TRBD2 as a possible D gene (6 bases). V shed 5 bases and J shed 5 bases, with 13 bases lying between them. The CDR3 length is 13 residues. Germline V CDR1 and CDR2: MNHGY, SAAAGT. The CDR3 DNA reads as TGTGCCAGCAGTCTCCCCCGCGGGGACGAGCAGTACTTC. It encodes CASSLPRGDEQYF.

This clonotype came up a few times. One end of the junction varies from germline; a read error may be responsible. The chain joins TRBV7-7 to TRBJ2-7, with D possibly called TRBD1 or TRBD2 (5 bases each). Per the germline V gene, CDR1 is SSHAT and CDR2 is FNYEAQ (reference sequence). CDR3 length: 15 amino acids. CDR3 residues: CASSLGTGKSYEQYF. The CDR3 DNA sequence: TGTGCTAGCAGCTTAGGGACGGGCAAATCCTACGAGCAGTACTTC. The full variable domain, with the rest looked up from reference TRBV7-7 and TRBJ2-7, is GAGVSQSPRYKVTKRGQDVTLRCDPISSHATLYWYQQALGQGPEFLTYFNYEAQPDKSGLPSDRFSAERPEGSISTLTIQRTEQRDSAMYRCASSLGTGKSYEQYFGPGTRLTVT.

This clonotype has at least ten counts. V and J are TRBV10-3 and TRBJ1-1; D gene unclear. CDR3 length: 11 amino acids. The germline V and J ends were trimmed by 2 bases and 5 bases, with 3 bases remaining between them. Germline CDR1 ENHRY, CDR2 SYGVKD. CDR3: CAISEHTEAFF. The CDR3 DNA is TGTGCCATCAGTGAGCATACTGAAGCTTTCTTT.

This clonotype was seen only a few times. The J gene is TRBJ2-5, the V gene TRBV24-1; possibly TRBD1 for D (6 bases). CDR1 and CDR2 (germline): KGHDR, SFDVKD. The CDR3 runs 15 residues. Between the trimmed V and J ends, which lost 2 bases and 1 base, there was a span of 10 bases. The chain's CDR3 is CATSDSTGPQETQYF. CDR3 DNA sequence: TGTGCCACCAGTGATTCGACAGGACCCCAAGAGACCCAGTACTTC.

This clonotype was counted many times. The chain carries TRBV4-3 and TRBJ1-5; D may be TRBD1 (5 bases). Per the germline V gene, CDR1 is LGHNA and CDR2 is YSLEER. The CDR3 is 13 amino acids. Deletions cut 4 bases from V and 9 bases from J, with 13 bases between. In DNA form, the CDR3 reads TGCGCCAGCAGCCCCAACTTGGGGCGGCCCCAGCATTTT. Its protein is CASSPNLGRPQHF.

This clonotype was counted at least ten times. The chain has TRBV6-5 and TRBJ1-2; TRBD1 is a possible D gene (6 bases). Deletions cut 5 bases from V and 14 bases from J, with 15 bases between. Germline CDR1 MNHEY, CDR2 SVGAGI. The CDR3 totals 11 residues. This CDR3 is CASSTGQFQTF. CDR3 DNA sequence: TGTGCCAGCAGTACCGGACAGTTCCAGACCTTC.

This clonotype showed up many times. J is TRBJ1-1 and V is TRBV6-6; D is undetermined. CDR3 length equals 18 residues. Looked up from germline, CDR1 is MNHNY and CDR2 is SVGAGI (reference sequence). The V gene lost 0 bases and the J gene lost 4 bases, with 21 bases spanning the gap. CDR3 bases: TGTGCCAGCAGTTACTCGAGTGGCAGACCTAGAGGAAGCACTGAAGCTTTCTTT. Protein: CASSYSSGRPRGSTEAFF.

The V and J genes are TRBV18 and TRBJ1-2; tentative D call: TRBD1 (5 bases). This CDR3 is built from 12 residues. Germline CDR1 is KGHSH and CDR2 is LQKENI. V was shortened by 4 bases and J by 4 bases, with 7 bases between the two germline ends. The CDR3 region is CASSRQSYGYTF. As DNA, the CDR3 is TGTGCCAGCTCACGACAGAGCTATGGCTACACCTTC.

The chain links TRBV7-9 to TRBJ1-1; perhaps TRBD1 as D (6 bases). Trimming removed 2 bases at V and 3 bases at J, with 10 bases between. This CDR3 spans 14 amino acids. Germline CDR1 and CDR2: SEHNR and FQNEAQ (reference sequence). CDR3 in amino acids: CASSLPGADTEAFF. In nucleotides, the CDR3 is TGTGCCAGCAGCTTACCAGGGGCAGACACTGAAGCTTTCTTT.

The chain uses TRBV15 and TRBJ1-5; tentatively, D is TRBD1 (6 bases). CDR3 length: 14 amino acids. V lost 5 bases to trimming and J lost 8 bases, with 16 bases between them. The V gene's germline CDR1 is LNHNV and CDR2 YYDKDF (reference sequence). The CDR3 reads CATSPRGGTKPQHF. The CDR3 coding sequence is TGTGCCACCAGCCCCAGGGGAGGGACGAAGCCCCAGCATTTT.

V gene TRBV20-1 combines with J gene TRBJ1-4, with a weak D call TRBD1 (5 bases). Germline CDR1 DFQATT, CDR2 SNEGSKA (reference sequence). CDR3 size: 14 residues. Trimming pared 3 bases from V and 3 bases from J, leaving 11 bases between. Written as DNA, the CDR3 is TGCAGTGCTAGCCAGGGTATAGCTAATGAAAAACTGTTTTTT. It yields the protein CSASQGIANEKLFF.

The chain recombines TRBV4-1 with TRBJ1-1, with 7 bases identical to TRBD1. The CDR3 has 15 residues. Trimming at V came to 4 bases and at J to 5 bases, leaving 10 bases not matched to a gene. The V gene's germline CDR1 is MGHRA and CDR2 YSYEKL. The chain's CDR3 is CASSPRQGIMTEAFF. CDR3 nucleotide sequence: TGCGCCAGCAGCCCTCGACAGGGCATAATGACTGAAGCTTTCTTT.

The chain combines TRBV6-1 with TRBJ1-1; D gene ambiguous. Trimming pared 1 base from V and 0 bases from J, leaving 9 bases between. The CDR3 is 15 amino acids. Germline assignment: CDR1 MNHNS and CDR2 SASEGT. The DNA for the CDR3 is TGTGCCAGCAGTGAAGAGATGGAAATGAACACTGAAGCTTTCTTT. Its translation is CASSEEMEMNTEAFF.

This clonotype was seen only a few times. The chain is built from TRBV24-1 and TRBJ2-2; 7 nucleotides line up with TRBD1. V dropped 3 bases and J dropped 3; count of bases not matched to a gene: 6. In germline, CDR1 is KGHDR, CDR2 SFDVKD. The CDR3 totals 16 residues. CDR3 DNA sequence: TGTGCCACCAGTGATCCCAGACAGGGAGACACCGGGGAGCTGTTTTTT. Translating it yields CATSDPRQGDTGELFF.

The CDR3 here is CASSPTGRGPGGELFF. CDR3 coding DNA: TGTGCCAGCAGCCCGACAGGACGGGGCCCGGGCGGGGAGCTGTTTTTT. This rearrangement joins TRBV3-1 to TRBJ2-2; D is perhaps TRBD1 (6 bases). With 4 bases removed from V and 7 bases from J, the gap between germline ends came to 19 bases. Germline CDR1 reads LGHDT; CDR2 reads YNNKEL (reference sequence). The CDR3 length is 16 residues. The full variable domain, its missing parts supplied by reference TRBV3-1 and TRBJ2-2, is DTAVSQTPKYLVTQMGNDKSIKCEQNLGHDTMYWYKQDSKKFLKIMFSYNNKELIINETVPNRFSPKSPDKAHLNLHINSLELGDSAVYFCASSPTGRGPGGELFFGEGSRLTVL.

This clonotype has a count of ten or more. The chain couples TRBV20-1 to TRBJ2-7, with D possibly matching TRBD2 (5 bases). V lost 6 bases and J 1 base, leaving 16 bases between the germline ends. Germline V gene lookup returns CDR1 DFQATT and CDR2 SNEGSKA (reference sequence). The CDR3 length is 14 residues. Here the CDR3 DNA reads TGCAGTGCCACCGCGGCGGGCCAGTCCTACGAGCAGTACTTC. Encoded protein: CSATAAGQSYEQYF.

The chain uses TRBV12-3 or TRBV12-4 and TRBJ2-1; D is ambiguous. Trimming left V 3 bases short and J 7 bases short, with 7 bases between. The CDR3 is made up of 12 amino acids. The CDR3 region is CASSFVFNEQFF. As DNA, the CDR3 is TGTGCCAGCAGTTTCGTTTTTAATGAGCAGTTCTTC.

The chain links TRBV28 to TRBJ2-4; 7 bases line up with TRBD1. This CDR3 has 18 residues. Trimming took 2 bases from V and 0 from J; bases not matched to a gene: 10. Germline V lookup: CDR1 MDHEN, CDR2 SYDVKM. The CDR3, as DNA: TGTGCCAGCAGTTTAGGGGGACAGCCCCCCCTAGCCAAAAACATTCAGTACTTC. It is translated as CASSLGGQPPLAKNIQYF.

Regarding this clonotype: Possible read error: a much larger clone is one base away. The chain links TRBV28 to TRBJ1-2; D not resolved. The CDR3 sequence is 14 residues long. The V and J ends lost 9 bases and 8 bases respectively, with 22 bases between them. The germline V gene encodes CDR1 MDHEN and CDR2 SYDVKM. The CDR3 region has the DNA TGTGCCAGGAGCCGGGATATGTCTCGGCGGGGCTACACCTTC. Translation: CARSRDMSRRGYTF.

This clonotype was picked up many times. This chain connects TRBV3-1 to TRBJ1-1; D gene ambiguous. The CDR3 totals 15 residues. V was pared by 0 bases and J by 2 bases, with 10 bases between. Germline CDR1 LGHDT, CDR2 YNNKEL (reference sequence). The CDR3 region is CASSQDLAPNTEAFF. The CDR3 DNA is TGTGCCAGCAGCCAAGATCTAGCCCCTAACACTGAAGCTTTCTTT.